A single sample gave rise to the 18 T cell receptor beta chains below, sequenced in a study of shared clonotypes between healthy human individuals (dated by TCRdb to 2018 to 2021). CD8 naive samples consisted of CD45RO-negative cells that were positively selected for CCR7, yielding a CD45RA+CCR7+ population without TemRA cells. The method was the immunoSEQ multiplex PCR assay. TCRdb limited this immuneACCESS table to in-frame rearrangements with V and J called. A share of clones is missing; checked studies link under half to unresolved V genes, and the rest is unexplained. The sample table records roughly 1,800,000 clones; roughly 95% of these occur just once. Of the sample, around 1.2% falls within the top ten clones. The specimen sequenced was naive CD8+ T cells sorted from blood. Per the publication, the cell subset or site label means: CD45RA+CCR7+. Every receptor here comes from a man in his late teens or twenties in good health.

This chain uses TRBV13 with TRBJ1-2; 9 positions agree with TRBD1. Germline CDR1 is PRHDT and CDR2 is FYEKMQ (reference sequence). With V trimmed by 5 bases and J by 8 bases, 15 bases remained unmatched. The CDR3 totals 16 residues. Written as DNA, the CDR3 is TGTGCCAGCAGCCCGGGGGCCGGGACAGGGACGACAGGCTACACCTTC. Protein: CASSPGAGTGTTGYTF.

The CDR3 spells CASSWSTSGVYNEQFF. CDR3 nucleotides: TGTGCCAGCAGTTGGTCGACTAGCGGAGTTTACAATGAGCAGTTCTTC. The genes are TRBV6-6 and TRBJ2-1, with 9 bases fitting TRBD2. After removal of 4 bases from V and 4 bases from J, the junction contained 8 bases not matched to a gene. CDR1 is MNHNY, CDR2 SVGAGI, per germline (reference sequence). The CDR3 extends over 16 amino acids.

The chain couples TRBV4-1 to TRBJ2-7; no firm D call. The V end lost 3 bases, the J end lost 4 bases, and 13 bases lay between the germline ends. The CDR3 totals 14 residues. Per germline, CDR1 MGHRA and CDR2 YSYEKL. Written as DNA, the CDR3 is TGCGCCAGCAGCCAGGATTCGTTCGGGTACGAGCAGTACTTC. Translated, it gives CASSQDSFGYEQYF.

J is TRBJ1-1 and V is TRBV6-6; D remains unclear. Germline CDR1 MNHNY, CDR2 SVGAGI (reference sequence). Trimming left V 6 bases short and J 6 bases short, with 11 bases between. The CDR3 length is 12 residues. The CDR3 coding sequence is TGTGCCAGCAGCTGGACCCTATCTGAAGCTTTCTTT. Translated, it gives CASSWTLSEAFF.

This CDR3 is CASSTIRGSYEQYF. As DNA, the CDR3 is TGTGCCAGCAGTACCATCAGGGGCTCCTACGAGCAGTACTTC. This chain links TRBV27 with TRBJ2-7, with a weak D call TRBD1 (6 bases). CDR1 and CDR2 (germline): MNHEY, SMNVEV (reference sequence). CDR3 length: 14 amino acids. Trimming took 5 bases from V and 0 from J, leaving 11 bases between them.

This clone was found once. This chain uses TRBV7-2 with TRBJ2-3; a possible D gene is TRBD2 (5 bases). The germline CDR1 and CDR2 sequences are SGHTA and FQGNSA. CDR3 length equals 13 residues. The germline V and J ends were trimmed by 3 bases and 5 bases, with 9 bases remaining between them. The CDR3 region is CASSFLAGDTQYF. The CDR3 region has the DNA TGTGCCAGCAGCTTCCTGGCGGGAGATACGCAGTATTTT.

The rearrangement links TRBV6-4 to TRBJ1-2; D perhaps matches TRBD1 (5 bases). Germline values: CDR1 MRHNA, CDR2 SNTAGT. The CDR3 runs 12 residues. The V end lost 6 bases, the J end lost 8 bases, and 13 bases lay between the germline ends. The CDR3 loop reads CASSDSVMGYTF. CDR3 nucleotides: TGTGCCAGCAGCGACAGCGTTATGGGCTACACCTTC.

The chain has TRBV7-6 and TRBJ2-7; 10 bases agree with TRBD2. Unmatched junction bases numbered 13, after V lost 4 bases and J lost 7 bases. The CDR3 spans 16 residues. The germline gives CDR1 SGHVS, CDR2 FNYEAQ. The CDR3 protein is CASSSHPSGGAWEQYF. The DNA of the CDR3 is TGTGCCAGCAGCTCCCACCCTAGCGGGGGAGCGTGGGAGCAGTACTTC. Based on the CDR3 plus reference TRBV7-6 and TRBJ2-7, the full variable domain is GAGVSQSPRYKVTKRGQDVALRCDPISGHVSLYWYRQALGQGPEFLTYFNYEAQQDKSGLPNDRFSAERPEGSISTLTIQRTEQRDSAMYRCASSSHPSGGAWEQYFGPGTRLTVT.

The rearrangement uses TRBV9 and TRBJ2-3; 8 positions match TRBD1. Germline CDR1 and CDR2: SGDLS and YYNGEE. The CDR3 is 13 residues long. The V and J ends lost 3 bases and 5 bases, in that order; junction bases with no gene match: 2. The CDR3 nucleotides read TGTGCCAGCAGCGAGACAGGGGAAGATACGCAGTATTTT. Its protein product is CASSETGEDTQYF.

A remark on this clone: This same CDR3 is encoded by further DNA sequences in the sample. V gene TRBV27 combines with J gene TRBJ1-2; 10 nucleotides match TRBD1. The CDR3 has 14 amino acids. Germline CDR1 and CDR2: MNHEY and SMNVEV (reference sequence). After removal of 6 bases from V and 8 bases from J, the junction contained 9 bases not matched to a gene. The CDR3 sequence is CASSPGQGVGGYTF. The DNA of the CDR3 is TGTGCCAGCAGCCCCGGACAGGGGGTAGGCGGCTACACCTTC.

This sequence joins TRBV10-1 and TRBJ2-7; D unclear. The V end was cut by 5 bases, the J end by 2 bases, with 10 bases between. This CDR3 is 13 amino acids long. Germline loops: CDR1 WNHNN, CDR2 SYGVQD (reference sequence). The CDR3 sequence: CASSSGEAYEQYF. The CDR3 DNA is TGCGCCAGCAGTTCCGGCGAGGCCTACGAGCAGTACTTC.

The CDR3 loop is CASTPVQGAYEQYF. Here the CDR3 DNA reads TGTGCCAGCACCCCCGTTCAGGGGGCCTACGAGCAGTACTTC. The genes are TRBV7-9 and TRBJ2-7, with TRBD1 matching 7 bases. Germline-derived CDR1 and CDR2 are SEHNR and FQNEAQ (reference sequence). CDR3 length: 14 amino acids. The J segment lost 2 bases and the V segment lost 7 bases, leaving 8 bases of the junction unmatched.

A word on this clone: Within the sample, other DNA sequences also encode this same CDR3. The chain joins TRBV30 to TRBJ2-7, with 11 bases fitting TRBD2. CDR3 length: 13 amino acids. Losses at the gene ends were 0 bases for V and 7 bases for J; bases not matched to a gene: 2. Germline CDR1 GTSNPN, CDR2 SVGIG (reference sequence). CDR3 sequence: CAWSVLAGVEQYF. DNA for the CDR3: TGTGCCTGGAGTGTACTAGCGGGAGTTGAGCAGTACTTC.

Turning to this clone: Other DNA sequences within the sample encode an identical CDR3. The rearrangement joins TRBV5-6 to TRBJ2-7, with 7 bases matching TRBD1. V lost 0 bases to trimming and J lost 3 bases; unmatched junction nucleotides: 6. Per the germline V gene, CDR1 is SGHDT and CDR2 is YYEEEE. This CDR3 is built from 15 residues. CDR3 in amino acids: CASSLAGRGLYEQYF. CDR3 coding DNA: TGTGCCAGCAGCTTGGCCGGAAGGGGGCTCTACGAGCAGTACTTC.

The chain employs TRBV5-8 and TRBJ2-7; D might be TRBD2 (5 bases). The germline gives CDR1 SGHTS, CDR2 YDEGEE. This CDR3 is 15 amino acids long. Trimming pared 0 bases from V and 2 bases from J, leaving 12 bases between. This chain's CDR3 is CASSLEGGSPYEQYF. DNA of the CDR3: TGTGCCAGCAGCTTGGAAGGCGGGTCCCCCTACGAGCAGTACTTC.

CDR3 region: CASSFFETGVGEKLFF. CDR3 coding DNA: TGTGCCAGCAGCTTTTTTGAGACAGGGGTTGGGGAAAAACTGTTTTTT. This rearrangement joins TRBV11-2 to TRBJ1-4; TRBD1 agrees at 8 bases. CDR1 and CDR2 from the germline V gene are SGHAT and FQNNGV. J gave up 8 bases and V 3 bases, and 11 bases lay outside the gene matches. The length of the CDR3 is 16 residues.

The genes are TRBV27 and TRBJ1-5; D possibly corresponds to TRBD1 (5 bases). Per the germline V gene, CDR1 is MNHEY and CDR2 is SMNVEV (reference sequence). The CDR3 extends over 16 amino acids. Trimming shortened V by 2 bases and J by 0 bases, and 11 bases separated the two germline ends. DNA for the CDR3: TGTGCCAGCAGTTTACACTTGACAGATAGCAATCAGCCCCAGCATTTT. Its protein product is CASSLHLTDSNQPQHF.

The J gene is TRBJ2-7, the V gene TRBV27; 10 bases line up with TRBD1. The CDR3 is made up of 15 amino acids. V lost 6 bases, J lost 5 bases, and 10 bases stayed unmatched. The germline V gene encodes CDR1 MNHEY and CDR2 SMNVEV (reference sequence). In nucleotides, the CDR3 is TGTGCCAGCAGCGGGGACAGGGGTTATATTAACGAGCAGTACTTC. Translated, it gives CASSGDRGYINEQYF.